This entry lists 22 T cell receptor beta chains sequenced from one sample in a study of T-cell reconstitution after alpha-beta-depleted transplantation in children. The authors prepared the TCRbeta library with unique molecular identifiers. TCRdb reprocessed the PCR reads via MiXCR and lists one record per CDR3 protein. The data show 420,000 or so distinct CDR3 sequences, approximately 10% seen once. The sample consisted of PBMCs from the stem cell graft donor, taken from the stem cell graft. Receptors originate from a human donor who donated a stem cell graft to a child with acute myeloid leukemia.

This clonotype was found a few times. The rearrangement links TRBV15 to TRBJ2-1; D remains unclear. Germline V lookup: CDR1 LNHNV, CDR2 YYDKDF (reference sequence). This CDR3 has 13 amino acids. Trimming removed 5 bases from V and 6 bases from J, with 11 bases in between. In DNA form, the CDR3 reads TGTGCCACCAGCGACGGTAGTCCCAATGAGCAGTTCTTC. This codes for CATSDGSPNEQFF.

This clonotype appeared many times. The chain is built from TRBV3-1 and TRBJ2-5; D is unresolved. Trimming cost V 1 base and J 4 bases, with 7 bases left between them. The CDR3 consists of 13 residues. Germline lookup yields CDR1 LGHDT and CDR2 YNNKEL (reference sequence). The CDR3 here is CASSQGTGETQYF. CDR3 nucleotides: TGTGCCAGCAGCCAAGGTACCGGAGAGACCCAGTACTTC.

This clonotype was seen ten or more times. The rearrangement joins TRBV12-3 or TRBV12-4 to TRBJ1-2; D is possibly TRBD1 (5 bases). The CDR3 covers 13 residues. V was clipped by 2 bases and J by 4 bases, with 8 bases between them. The CDR3 nucleotides are TGTGCCAGCAGTTTACAGGGTGGCTATGGCTACACCTTC. It encodes CASSLQGGYGYTF.

In the case of this clonotype: One junction end disagrees with the germline gene, perhaps due to a read error. V gene TRBV27 combines with J gene TRBJ2-7; D is possibly TRBD1 (6 bases). Germline CDR1 MNHEY, CDR2 SMNVEV (reference sequence). CDR3 size: 12 residues. The CDR3 nucleotides read TGTGCCAGCGGACCGGGGACACCTTTGACCGCCTTC. Translation gives CASGPGTPLTAF.

This clonotype occurred a few times. The chain combines TRBV10-3 with TRBJ1-1; TRBD1 is a possible D gene (6 bases). Between the trimmed V and J ends, which lost 1 base and 1 base, there was a span of 10 bases. CDR1 ENHRY and CDR2 SYGVKD come from the germline V gene. The CDR3 has 15 amino acids. The CDR3 DNA sequence: TGTGCCATCAGTGAGTTCGCACAGGGGAACACTGAAGCTTTCTTT. It is translated as CAISEFAQGNTEAFF.

The rearrangement uses TRBV30 and TRBJ1-2, with D hard to call. Trimming shortened V by 5 bases and J by 6 bases, and 16 bases separated the two germline ends. CDR1 and CDR2 from the germline V gene are GTSNPN and SVGIG (reference sequence). The CDR3 has 13 amino acids. The DNA for the CDR3 is TGTGCCTGGGGGCCCGCGGTACCACATGGCTACACCTTC. Encoded protein: CAWGPAVPHGYTF. Full variable domain (remainder filled in from reference TRBV30 and TRBJ1-2): SQTIHQWPATLVQPVGSPLSLECTVEGTSNPNLYWYRQAAGRGLQLLFYSVGIGQISSEVPQNLSASRPQDRQFILSSKKLLLSDSGFYLCAWGPAVPHGYTFGSGTRLTVV.

This clonotype has a count of ten or more. This rearrangement joins TRBV6-1 to TRBJ1-5; 10 nucleotides match TRBD1. V trimming: 6 bases; J trimming: 3 bases; junction bases outside the gene matches: 8. CDR3 size: 16 residues. Germline V CDR1 and CDR2: MNHNS, SASEGT. Here the CDR3 DNA reads TGTGCCAGCAGCCCCGGGACAGGGGTGGACAATCAGCCCCAGCATTTT. Protein: CASSPGTGVDNQPQHF.

This clonotype was found a few times. V and J are TRBV3-1 and TRBJ2-7; D unresolved. The CDR3 is 16 residues long. Trimming removed 0 bases from V and 3 bases from J, with 15 bases in between. Per germline, CDR1 LGHDT and CDR2 YNNKEL (reference sequence). CDR3 region: CASSQDVGRRIYEQYF. CDR3 bases: TGTGCCAGCAGCCAAGACGTCGGTAGGCGGATCTACGAGCAGTACTTC.

In its sample, this clonotype was seen many times. J is TRBJ2-5 and V is TRBV4-3; 9 bases agree with TRBD2. The V segment lost 2 bases and the J segment 7 bases; nucleotides outside the gene matches: 8. Germline V gene sequence: CDR1 LGHNA, CDR2 YSLEER. The CDR3 is made up of 15 amino acids. CDR3 amino acids: CASSQYEAGGWTQYF. As DNA, the CDR3 is TGCGCCAGCAGCCAATACGAAGCGGGAGGCTGGACCCAGTACTTC.

The rearrangement joins TRBV6-5 to TRBJ2-2; D perhaps matches TRBD1 (6 bases). Germline V gene data show CDR1 as MNHEY and CDR2 as SVGAGI. The CDR3 has 16 amino acids. V dropped 0 bases and J dropped 2 bases, with 10 bases sitting between them. CDR3 bases: TGTGCCAGCAGTTACTCGAAGGGGACAAACACCGGGGAGCTGTTTTTT. Amino acid sequence: CASSYSKGTNTGELFF.

V usage is TRBV20-1 and J usage is TRBJ2-3; a possible D gene is TRBD1 (6 bases). The V gene's germline CDR1 is DFQATT and CDR2 SNEGSKA (reference sequence). There are 14 residues in the CDR3. The V end was cut by 3 bases, the J end by 6 bases, with 16 bases between. In DNA form, the CDR3 reads TGCAGTGCTAGTGATGGGGGCCAGTCTGATACGCAGTATTTT. Amino acids: CSASDGGQSDTQYF.

This clonotype was seen a handful of times. The V gene is TRBV10-3, the J gene TRBJ1-1; a possible D gene is TRBD1 (5 bases). The CDR3 contains 13 residues. V shed 10 bases and J shed 4 bases, with 16 bases lying between them. CDR1 is ENHRY, CDR2 SYGVKD, per germline. The CDR3 sequence is CATHGGVGTEAFF. The CDR3 coding sequence is TGTGCCACGCACGGGGGGGTCGGCACTGAAGCTTTCTTT.

This clonotype was picked up many times. The rearrangement uses TRBV20-1 and TRBJ2-6; D remains ambiguous. The V end lost 2 bases, the J end lost 2 bases, and 4 bases lay between the germline ends. Germline lookup yields CDR1 DFQATT and CDR2 SNEGSKA (reference sequence). The CDR3 has 13 residues. The CDR3 spells CSARLPGANVLTF. In DNA, the CDR3 is TGCAGTGCTAGACTTCCTGGGGCCAACGTCCTGACTTTC.

V usage is TRBV5-1 and J usage is TRBJ2-3; 10 bases map to TRBD2. Germline V lookup: CDR1 SGHRS, CDR2 YFSETQ. Trimming at V came to 0 bases and at J to 5 bases, leaving 6 bases not matched to a gene. This CDR3 has 16 amino acids. This chain's CDR3 is CASSLAASGRVDTQYF. The CDR3 DNA reads as TGCGCCAGCAGCTTGGCCGCTAGCGGGAGAGTAGATACGCAGTATTTT. Full variable domain (missing parts from reference TRBV5-1 and TRBJ2-3): KAGVTQTPRYLIKTRGQQVTLSCSPISGHRSVSWYQQTPGQGLQFLFEYFSETQRNKGNFPGRFSGRQFSNSRSEMNVSTLELGDSALYLCASSLAASGRVDTQYFGPGTRLTVL.

Ten or more counts support this clonotype. V and J are TRBV12-3 or TRBV12-4 and TRBJ2-2; no definite D call. The CDR3 runs 11 residues. V lost 6 bases and J lost 7, with 6 bases in between. The chain's CDR3 is CASRVYGELFF. Written as DNA, the CDR3 is TGTGCCAGCAGAGTGTACGGGGAGCTGTTTTTT.

The chain joins TRBV20-1 to TRBJ2-7, with 8 positions matching TRBD2. CDR1 and CDR2 from the germline V gene are DFQATT and SNEGSKA (reference sequence). CDR3 length: 16 amino acids. After removal of 0 bases from V and 0 bases from J, the junction contained 7 bases not matched to a gene. The CDR3 region is CSARDSGGGSSYEQYV. The CDR3 DNA reads TGCAGTGCTAGAGATAGTGGCGGGGGGAGCTCCTACGAGCAGTACGTC.

The chain is built from TRBV27 and TRBJ1-1; D is uncertain. V was clipped by 7 bases and J by 3 bases, with 12 bases between them. This CDR3 comprises 13 residues. Germline lookup yields CDR1 MNHEY and CDR2 SMNVEV (reference sequence). CDR3 residues: CASIKHGDTEAFF. CDR3 DNA sequence: TGTGCCAGCATTAAACATGGGGACACTGAAGCTTTCTTT.

Only a few counts were recorded for this clonotype. This rearrangement joins TRBV20-1 to TRBJ2-1; 10 bases align to TRBD2. The germline CDR1 and CDR2 sequences are DFQATT and SNEGSKA (reference sequence). There are 16 residues in the CDR3. The junction had 14 bases not matched to a gene; V was cut back by 4 bases and J by 8 bases. DNA for the CDR3: TGCAGTGCTACAGAGGGACTAGCGTCGGCAGCGGATGAGCAGTTCTTC. Amino acid sequence: CSATEGLASAADEQFF.

Only a few counts were recorded for this clonotype. The gene calls are TRBV20-1 and TRBJ2-2; TRBD2 matches 10 bases. Germline trimming cut 6 bases from V and 1 base from J; bases unmatched to any gene: 5. Germline values: CDR1 DFQATT, CDR2 SNEGSKA (reference sequence). This CDR3 has 15 amino acids. CDR3 amino acids: CSARASGGNTGELFF. DNA for the CDR3: TGCAGTGCGCGCGCTAGCGGGGGGAACACCGGGGAGCTGTTTTTT.

The chain recombines TRBV10-3 with TRBJ2-5; the D is unclear. The CDR3 sequence is 13 residues long. The germline gives CDR1 ENHRY, CDR2 SYGVKD. Trimming took off 8 bases at V and 0 bases at J, with 10 bases between the two ends. The CDR3 region is CAIADGNQETQYF. CDR3 DNA: TGTGCCATCGCCGATGGGAACCAAGAGACCCAGTACTTC.

This clonotype was seen repeatedly, ten times or more. The DNA for the CDR3 is TGCGCCAGCAGCTTGGTCTTACGGAACTCTGGAAACACCATATATTTT. Protein product: CASSLVLRNSGNTIYF. The chain couples TRBV5-1 to TRBJ1-3; no definite D call. The germline V gene has CDR1 SGHRS and CDR2 YFSETQ. V was cut by 0 bases and J by 0 bases, with 10 bases left in between. The CDR3 has 16 residues.

V gene TRBV7-2 combines with J gene TRBJ2-3; 8 bases align to TRBD2. The germline V gene has CDR1 SGHTA and CDR2 FQGNSA. The CDR3 consists of 15 residues. The J segment lost 0 bases and the V segment lost 5 bases, leaving 4 bases of the junction unmatched. For the CDR3, the DNA is TGTGCCAGCAGCCGTAGCGGGATTAGCACAGATACGCAGTATTTT. Residues: CASSRSGISTDTQYF.